One and the same sample provided the 24 T cell receptor beta chains below, sequenced in a study of blood T cell repertoires in COVID-19. Clones were sequenced by immunoSEQ multiplex PCR, and TCRdb holds only the in-frame ones, with some missing. The sample lists 350,000 to 450,000 clones, 87% occurring once. The sample taken for sequencing was peripheral blood. The source is a woman in her sixties with COVID-19, enrolled during active disease.

The chain joins TRBV28 to TRBJ2-2; TRBD2 is a possible D gene (6 bases). CDR1 and CDR2 from the germline V gene are MDHEN and SYDVKM. The V end was cut by 6 bases, the J end by 4 bases, with 15 bases between. The CDR3 is 15 amino acids. The DNA of the CDR3 is TGTGCCAGCAGCAACGGCGGGACTTTCACCGGGGAGCTGTTTTTT. It yields the protein CASSNGGTFTGELFF.

The V gene is TRBV4-1, the J gene TRBJ1-1; D is perhaps TRBD1 (6 bases). The CDR3 length is 14 residues. Trimming stripped 8 bases from V and 6 bases from J, with 19 bases between. From germline, CDR1 is MGHRA and CDR2 YSYEKL. The CDR3 sequence: CASRDNPTEAEAFF. The CDR3 DNA reads as TGCGCCAGCCGGGACAACCCTACCGAAGCTGAAGCTTTCTTT.

The CDR3, as DNA: TGTGCCAGCAGTTATTATGACACAGGGGTAGGGGAGACCCAGTACTTC. As protein: CASSYYDTGVGETQYF. V gene TRBV6-6 combines with J gene TRBJ2-5; 7 bases match TRBD1. Germline-derived CDR1 and CDR2 are MNHNY and SVGAGI (reference sequence). This CDR3 comprises 16 residues. After removal of 3 bases from V and 5 bases from J, the junction contained 12 bases not matched to a gene.

The V call is TRBV5-1, the J call TRBJ1-5, with a weak D call TRBD1 (5 bases). Germline V gene data show CDR1 as SGHRS and CDR2 as YFSETQ. The CDR3 loop spans 15 amino acids. V was shortened by 4 bases and J by 2 bases, with 13 bases between the two germline ends. CDR3 coding DNA: TGCGCCAGCAGCCCTAATGGGGCTGGCAATCAGCCCCAGCATTTT. Amino acids: CASSPNGAGNQPQHF.

The rearrangement uses TRBV27 and TRBJ2-1; 11 nucleotides match TRBD1. The trim removed 6 bases at V and 3 bases at J, leaving 4 bases unmatched. Germline V CDR1 and CDR2: MNHEY, SMNVEV (reference sequence). This CDR3 has 15 amino acids. CDR3 residues: CASSEDRGLYNEQFF. The CDR3 nucleotides read TGTGCCAGCAGCGAGGACAGGGGGCTCTACAATGAGCAGTTCTTC.

CDR3 residues: CASSSGQRGQPQHF. CDR3 sequence (DNA): TGTGCCAGCAGTAGTGGACAGCGGGGTCAGCCCCAGCATTTT. This chain links TRBV7-2 with TRBJ1-5; D might be TRBD1 (6 bases). Trimming left V 6 bases short and J 6 bases short, with 15 bases between. The CDR3 loop spans 14 amino acids. In germline, CDR1 is SGHTA, CDR2 FQGNSA.

To note about this clone: This CDR3 is also generated by other DNA sequences in the sample. The CDR3 region is CASSRQAPYEQYF. CDR3 bases: TGTGCCAGCAGTCGCCAGGCTCCCTACGAGCAGTACTTC. The chain carries TRBV6-5 and TRBJ2-7; D unclear. V was clipped by 5 bases and J by 2 bases, with 10 bases between them. Germline CDR1 is MNHEY and CDR2 is SVGAGI. The CDR3 sequence is 13 residues long.

The chain is built from TRBV28 and TRBJ2-1; 9 nucleotides line up with TRBD2. V lost 3 bases and J lost 2; bases outside the gene matches: 8. CDR3 length: 17 amino acids. Per the germline V gene, CDR1 is MDHEN and CDR2 is SYDVKM. CDR3 amino acids: CASSFPGGGGAYNEQFF. The CDR3 DNA is TGTGCCAGCAGTTTCCCAGGAGGCGGGGGGGCCTACAATGAGCAGTTCTTC.

The rearrangement uses TRBV21-1 and TRBJ2-1; the DNA was not compared with TRBD2, the D call given in the table. TRBV21-1 is classified as a pseudogene. There are 18 residues in the CDR3. The CDR3 sequence: CASSKRPSLGITYNEQFF. The CDR3 DNA sequence: TGTGCCAGCAGCAAAAGGCCCTCACTAGGGATAACCTACAATGAGCAGTTCTTC.

This chain uses TRBV14 with TRBJ2-1; 10 bases map to TRBD2. The CDR3 is 17 amino acids. V lost 2 bases to trimming and J lost 6 bases; unmatched junction nucleotides: 10. Germline values: CDR1 SGHDN, CDR2 FVKESK. CDR3 sequence (DNA): TGTGCCAGCAGCCAAACATCACTAGCGGGGTCGCGCAATGAGCAGTTCTTC. Its protein product is CASSQTSLAGSRNEQFF.

The chain is built from TRBV6-5 and TRBJ2-7; TRBD1 matches at 9 bases. The CDR3 has 15 amino acids. CDR1 and CDR2 (germline): MNHEY, SVGAGI. The trim removed 4 bases at V and 5 bases at J, leaving 9 bases unmatched. This chain's CDR3 is CASSWGQGGTNEQYF. The CDR3 DNA reads TGTGCCAGCAGTTGGGGACAGGGAGGGACCAACGAGCAGTACTTC.

The genes are TRBV7-9 and TRBJ2-2; no reliable D call. This CDR3 is 16 amino acids long. Germline CDR1 is SEHNR and CDR2 is FQNEAQ (reference sequence). The germline V and J ends were trimmed by 0 bases and 0 bases, with 8 bases remaining between them. The CDR3 loop is CASSLAVSSNTGELFF. DNA for the CDR3: TGTGCCAGCAGCTTAGCGGTCAGTTCGAACACCGGGGAGCTGTTTTTT.

This clone was seen a few times. This chain links TRBV6-5 with TRBJ1-2, with D maybe TRBD1 (6 bases). Trimming left V 4 bases short and J 0 bases short, with 15 bases between. There are 16 residues in the CDR3. Germline CDR1 is MNHEY and CDR2 is SVGAGI. CDR3 in DNA: TGTGCCAGCAGTTGGGGGTCAGGGACAACTAACTATGGCTACACCTTC. Amino acid sequence: CASSWGSGTTNYGYTF.

The chain couples TRBV10-2 to TRBJ1-1; 7 bases match TRBD1. Germline V gives CDR1 WSHSY, CDR2 SAAADI. This CDR3 region has 15 residues. Trimming took 6 bases from V and 6 from J; bases not matched to a gene: 13. This chain's CDR3 is CASREVPGGGAEAFF. The CDR3 nucleotides are TGCGCCAGCAGGGAGGTCCCAGGGGGTGGGGCTGAAGCTTTCTTT.

This clone was picked up one time. The chain uses TRBV27 and TRBJ1-2; D possibly corresponds to TRBD1 (5 bases). The CDR3 contains 14 residues. Trimming took off 6 bases at V and 5 bases at J, with 16 bases between the two ends. CDR1 is MNHEY, CDR2 SMNVEV, per germline (reference sequence). CDR3 in amino acids: CASRGQNTLYGYTF. The CDR3, as DNA: TGTGCCAGCAGGGGGCAGAACACCTTATATGGCTACACCTTC.

This clone was counted once. The chain employs TRBV5-1 and TRBJ1-6; D perhaps matches TRBD1 (5 bases). Germline V CDR1 and CDR2: SGHRS, YFSETQ. This CDR3 has 14 residues. Between the trimmed V and J ends, which lost 1 base and 7 bases, there was a span of 9 bases. CDR3 DNA: TGCGCCAGCAGCTTGTTTGCAGGGAATTCACCCCTCCACTTT. This sequence encodes CASSLFAGNSPLHF.

The chain combines TRBV24-1 with TRBJ1-2; TRBD1 aligns across 8 bases. Germline CDR1 is KGHDR and CDR2 is SFDVKD. Germline trimming cut 4 bases from V and 0 bases from J; bases unmatched to any gene: 3. The CDR3 covers 15 residues. CDR3 nucleotides: TGTGCCACCAGTGACGGACAGGGCTCTAACTATGGCTACACCTTC. It codes for CATSDGQGSNYGYTF.

This chain connects TRBV4-1 to TRBJ1-2, with 8 bases lining up with TRBD1. The V gene end was trimmed by 0 bases and the J gene end by 4 bases; junction bases not matched to a gene: 7. This CDR3 is built from 16 residues. Looked up from germline, CDR1 is MGHRA and CDR2 is YSYEKL. The CDR3 DNA is TGCGCCAGCAGCCAAGAGGACAGGGAAGCTGGCTATGGCTACACCTTC. It yields the protein CASSQEDREAGYGYTF.

This clone is a singleton in its sample. The V gene is TRBV27, the J gene TRBJ1-2, with 11 bases identical to TRBD1. Germline CDR1 is MNHEY and CDR2 is SMNVEV (reference sequence). The V gene end was trimmed by 5 bases and the J gene end by 4 bases; junction bases not matched to a gene: 6. This CDR3 region has 15 residues. The chain's CDR3 is CASSGGTGGVYGYTF. CDR3 bases: TGTGCCAGCAGTGGGGGGACAGGGGGAGTCTATGGCTACACCTTC.

V usage is TRBV10-3 and J usage is TRBJ1-5; D perhaps matches TRBD1 (6 bases). Looked up from germline, CDR1 is ENHRY and CDR2 is SYGVKD. The CDR3 has 14 residues. Trimming left V 4 bases short and J 3 bases short, with 10 bases between. CDR3 in amino acids: CAISGRTDNQPQHF. Written as DNA, the CDR3 is TGTGCCATCAGTGGACGGACAGACAATCAGCCCCAGCATTTT.

The chain links TRBV3-1 (or the pseudogene TRBV3-2) to TRBJ1-4; 8 bases align to TRBD1. Looked up from germline, CDR1 is LGHDT and CDR2 is YNNKEL (reference sequence). Unmatched junction bases numbered 6, after V lost 4 bases and J lost 8 bases. The CDR3 spans 14 residues. CDR3 sequence (DNA): TGTGCCAGCAGCCTACAGGGGGGAAAAGAAAAACTGTTTTTT. Translating it yields CASSLQGGKEKLFF.

The rearrangement uses TRBV7-3 and TRBJ1-2; 10 positions match TRBD1. CDR1 and CDR2 (germline): SGHTA, FQGTGA. Trimming removed 4 bases from V and 8 bases from J; junction bases left unmatched: 4. The CDR3 runs to 13 residues. The CDR3 region has the DNA TGTGCCAGCAGCTCTAGGACAGGGGGAGGCTACACCTTC. This codes for CASSSRTGGGYTF.

The chain recombines TRBV5-1 with TRBJ2-7; a weak D match, TRBD1 (6 bases). This CDR3 has 14 amino acids. V lost 0 bases and J lost 4, with 11 bases in between. Germline V gene data show CDR1 as SGHRS and CDR2 as YFSETQ. For the CDR3, the DNA is TGCGCCAGCAGCTTGGCCGGACAGTTGTACGAGCAGTACTTC. This gives the protein CASSLAGQLYEQYF.

The chain recombines TRBV7-9 with TRBJ1-1; TRBD1 agrees at 8 bases. After removal of 5 bases from V and 1 base from J, the junction contained 12 bases not matched to a gene. The germline V gene encodes CDR1 SEHNR and CDR2 FQNEAQ (reference sequence). The CDR3 has 17 amino acids. In nucleotides, the CDR3 is TGTGCCAGCAGCCCGACCCCTGGGACAGGTGGGAACACTGAAGCTTTCTTT. It translates to CASSPTPGTGGNTEAFF.